The T cell receptor beta chain described here comes from a study of T cells after yellow fever vaccination. Study-wide context: Fractions of low cell number were prepared using SMART-Seq v4 Ultra Low Input.

The study's findings and limits: There was a possibility that FACS-sorted repertoires contained abundant clonotypes contaminating from the bulk population. Peaking faster, on day 5 versus 15, the secondary response was nonetheless weaker.

The authors made TCR cDNA by 5'RACE template switching, adding a universal primer site and UMIs. TCRdb reprocessed the 5' RACE reads via MiXCR and lists one record per CDR3 protein. Of some 500,000 distinct CDR3 sequences in the sample, about 13% were seen once. Deletions cut 0 bases from V and 2 bases from J, with 9 bases between. The germline V gene encodes CDR1 SGHRS and CDR2 YFSETQ. This CDR3 comprises 14 residues. About this clonotype: Its target is unknown.

The receptor comes from a man aged 25-40 years who received the YFV17D yellow fever vaccine. Material: PBMCs, obtained on the day of the yellow fever booster vaccination. The rearrangement uses TRBV5-1 and TRBJ2-7, with D unresolved. CDR3 protein: CASSLGPWAYEQYF. The CDR3 nucleotides read TGCGCCAGCAGCTTGGGGCCTTGGGCCTACGAGCAGTACTTC.